A single sample is the source of the 3 T cell receptor beta chains below, sequenced in a study of blood T cells in healthy people across ages. The use of a sample-barcoded 5' primer and a J-beta primer mix characterized a second PCR of about 6 to 11 cycles. TCRdb processed the 5' RACE reads anew with MiXCR; each CDR3 protein has one entry. Of 850,000 to 950,000 distinct CDR3 sequences detected, 29% appear once; the ten largest clones hold roughly a sixth. Material for sequencing was blood. These receptors were collected from an elderly woman in good health.

In its sample, this clonotype was seen a few times. V is TRBV5-1 and J is TRBJ2-7, with TRBD1 identical over 7 bases. Germline CDR1 SGHRS, CDR2 YFSETQ. The V segment lost 3 bases and the J segment 2 bases; nucleotides outside the gene matches: 5. The CDR3 totals 14 residues. The CDR3 nucleotides read TGCGCCAGCAGCTCCGGGACAGCCACCTACGAGCAGTACTTC. Amino acid sequence: CASSSGTATYEQYF. Together with reference TRBV5-1 and TRBJ2-7, the CDR3 gives the full variable domain: KAGVTQTPRYLIKTRGQQVTLSCSPISGHRSVSWYQQTPGQGLQFLFEYFSETQRNKGNFPGRFSGRQFSNSRSEMNVSTLELGDSALYLCASSSGTATYEQYFGPGTRLTVT.

This chain connects TRBV5-1 to TRBJ1-2; TRBD1 aligns across 7 bases. The germline V gene encodes CDR1 SGHRS and CDR2 YFSETQ. The CDR3 consists of 13 residues. J was trimmed by 6 bases and V by 5 bases; bases with no gene match: 7. The CDR3 bases are TGCGCCAGCAGTAGTGCAACAGGGGATGGCTACACCTTC. Its translation is CASSSATGDGYTF.

This clonotype has at least ten counts. The rearrangement uses TRBV6-1 and TRBJ2-4; no clear D. The length of the CDR3 is 14 residues. V lost 3 bases, J lost 2 bases, and 8 bases lay in between. From germline, CDR1 is MNHNS and CDR2 SASEGT. CDR3 coding DNA: TGTGCCAGCAGTGAGGTGGGGACCAAAAACATTCAGTACTTC. It translates to CASSEVGTKNIQYF.